These T cell receptor beta chains were read from a single sample in a study of cytomegalovirus exposure and HLA in healthy donors. TCRdb's copy holds only in-frame clones and misses some; the assay was immunoSEQ multiplex PCR. Of 160,000 or so clones listed, roughly 79% are singletons. The sequencing sample was made of PBMCs. The receptors were sampled from a man younger than 30 in good health and CMV-seropositive. Both conserved end residues are part of each CDR3. The order of the fields is V gene, clone size, CDR3 length, J gene, D gene, CDR3 DNA, CDR3 protein. A D gene is named only where the DNA matches it firmly. Clone size, where shown, is once, few, many, or a class for clones that have expanded.

V: TRBV4-2
size: .
length: 15
J: TRBJ2-3
D: TRBD2
DNA: TGTGCCAGCACCCGACTAGCGGGGAGCACAGATACGCAGTATTTT
CDR3: CASTRLAGSTDTQYF

V: TRBV6-1
size: .
length: 11
J: TRBJ2-7
D: .
DNA: TGTGCCAGCAGCCCTTCCTACGAGCAGTACTTC
CDR3: CASSPSYEQYF

V: TRBV15
size: .
length: 16
J: TRBJ2-7
D: TRBD1
DNA: TGTGCCACCAGCGTCGACCCGGGACAGGGTTCCTACGAGCAGTACTTC
CDR3: CATSVDPGQGSYEQYF

V: TRBV28
size: .
length: 13
J: TRBJ1-6
D: TRBD1
DNA: TGTGCCAGCAGTGGACAGGGAAATTCACCCCTCCACTTT
CDR3: CASSGQGNSPLHF

V: TRBV5-6
size: .
length: 15
J: TRBJ2-7
D: TRBD1
DNA: TGTGCCAGCAGCTATGGACAGGGGGGGTCCTACGAGCAGTACTTC
CDR3: CASSYGQGGSYEQYF

V: TRBV19
size: few
length: 14
J: TRBJ2-7
D: TRBD2
DNA: TGTGCCAGTAGTCTACAGTGGGGGGGTTACGAGCAGTACTTC
CDR3: CASSLQWGGYEQYF

V: TRBV10-3
size: .
length: 15
J: TRBJ2-3
D: TRBD2
DNA: TGTGCCATCAGGAGGAGTAGCGGGAACACAGATACGCAGTATTTT
CDR3: CAIRRSSGNTDTQYF

V: TRBV10-3
size: .
length: 16
J: TRBJ2-6
D: .
DNA: TGTGCCATCAGCCCGACAGGAGGCTCTGGGGCCAACGTCCTGACTTTC
CDR3: CAISPTGGSGANVLTF

V: TRBV28
size: .
length: 13
J: TRBJ2-7
D: .
DNA: TGTGCCAGCAGACTTCCGCGAGCCTACGAGCAGTACTTC
CDR3: CASRLPRAYEQYF

V: TRBV7-9
size: once
length: 18
J: TRBJ2-7
D: TRBD1
DNA: TGTGCCAGCAGCTCATCAATGCAAGGACAGGGCCCCTACTACGAGCAGTACTTC
CDR3: CASSSSMQGQGPYYEQYF

V: TRBV29-1
size: .
length: 13
J: TRBJ1-1
D: TRBD1
DNA: TGCAGCGTTGCCGGGACAGTACACACTGAAGCTTTCTTT
CDR3: CSVAGTVHTEAFF

V: TRBV30
size: .
length: 13
J: TRBJ1-1
D: .
DNA: TGTGCCTGGAGGCAGGCGCTGAACACTGAAGCTTTCTTT
CDR3: CAWRQALNTEAFF

V: TRBV5-1
size: .
length: 15
J: TRBJ1-5
D: .
DNA: TGCGCCAGCAGCTTGGACGGAGATAGCAATCAGCCCCAGCATTTT
CDR3: CASSLDGDSNQPQHF

V: TRBV28
size: .
length: 16
J: TRBJ1-5
D: TRBD1
DNA: TGTGCCAGCACCCTAGGGGGACAGGCGAGCAATCAGCCCCAGCATTTT
CDR3: CASTLGGQASNQPQHF

V: TRBV10-1
size: .
length: 15
J: TRBJ1-3
D: TRBD1
DNA: TGCGCCAGCAGGGGGACAGGAAACTCTGGAAACACCATATATTTT
CDR3: CASRGTGNSGNTIYF

V: TRBV29-1
size: .
length: 13
J: TRBJ1-1
D: TRBD1
DNA: TGCAGCGTGGGACAGGGGGAGGGCACTGAAGCTTTCTTT
CDR3: CSVGQGEGTEAFF

V: TRBV5-6
size: .
length: 11
J: TRBJ1-2
D: .
DNA: TGTGCCAGCAGACGGGAGGTTGGCTACACCTTC
CDR3: CASRREVGYTF

V: TRBV5-6
size: .
length: 15
J: TRBJ2-5
D: .
DNA: TGTGCCAGCAGCTCAGGGTTGGGGTCCCAACTGTCCCAGTACTTC
CDR3: CASSSGLGSQLSQYF

V: TRBV25-1
size: .
length: 14
J: TRBJ1-2
D: .
DNA: TGTGCCACCGCGCGGGGGGGGAAGGGGTATGGCTACACCTTC
CDR3: CATARGGKGYGYTF

V: TRBV5-5
size: few
length: 14
J: TRBJ1-4
D: .
DNA: TGTGCCAGCAGCTTACACCTCAACAGGGAAAAACTGTTTTTT
CDR3: CASSLHLNREKLFF

V: TRBV7-3
size: .
length: 14
J: TRBJ1-2
D: TRBD1
DNA: TGTGCCAGCAGCCGGACAGGGGTTGGCGATGGCTACACCTTC
CDR3: CASSRTGVGDGYTF

V: TRBV15
size: .
length: 14
J: TRBJ1-1
D: .
DNA: TGTGCCACCAGCAGAGAGCCTATATGGACTGAAGCTTTCTTT
CDR3: CATSREPIWTEAFF

V: TRBV11-2
size: .
length: 19
J: TRBJ1-1
D: .
DNA: TGTGCCAGCAGCTTAGATATCCCCCTCATGACAGGATTGAACACTGAAGCTTTCTTT
CDR3: CASSLDIPLMTGLNTEAFF

V: TRBV6-4
size: .
length: 13
J: TRBJ2-6
D: TRBD1
DNA: TGTGCCAGCAGTGACTCGACAGGGGGCGTCCTGACTTTC
CDR3: CASSDSTGGVLTF

V: TRBV6-5
size: .
length: 15
J: TRBJ1-5
D: TRBD1
DNA: TGTGCCAGCAGGTCCGGGACAGGGGGAAGCCAGCCCCAGCATTTT
CDR3: CASRSGTGGSQPQHF

V: TRBV9
size: .
length: 14
J: TRBJ2-3
D: TRBD2
DNA: TGTGCCAGCAGCGTAGGTGGGGGAGGGGATACGCAGTATTTT
CDR3: CASSVGGGGDTQYF

V: TRBV14
size: .
length: 17
J: TRBJ1-2
D: TRBD1
DNA: TGTGCCAGCAGCCCAGCCAGGGGGCTCCATCTATCCCATGGCTACACCTTC
CDR3: CASSPARGLHLSHGYTF

V: TRBV12-5
size: .
length: 12
J: TRBJ1-5
D: .
DNA: TGTGCTAGTGTAGCGGGGGATCAGCCCCAGCATTTT
CDR3: CASVAGDQPQHF

V: TRBV27
size: .
length: 14
J: TRBJ2-1
D: TRBD1
DNA: TGTGCCAGCAGTTCAAGGGACAGTTACAATGAGCAGTTCTTC
CDR3: CASSSRDSYNEQFF

V: TRBV13
size: few
length: 13
J: TRBJ2-7
D: .
DNA: TGTGCCAGCAGCTTAGGACTTTCCTACGAGCAGTACTTC
CDR3: CASSLGLSYEQYF

V: TRBV5-1
size: .
length: 14
J: TRBJ1-5
D: .
DNA: TGCGCCAGCAGCTTGGGGGGGGGCGACCAGCCCCAGCATTTT
CDR3: CASSLGGGDQPQHF

V: TRBV19
size: .
length: 16
J: TRBJ2-5
D: TRBD1
DNA: TGTGCCAGTAGTATATGGACAGGACTTTCCCGAGAGACCCAGTACTTC
CDR3: CASSIWTGLSRETQYF

V: TRBV6-6
size: .
length: 12
J: TRBJ2-7
D: .
DNA: TGTGCCAGCAGTTACGAGGGTCTCGAGCAGTACTTC
CDR3: CASSYEGLEQYF

V: TRBV6-5
size: few
length: 14
J: TRBJ2-1
D: .
DNA: TGTGCCAGCAGTGACTACCAAACCGGGTATGAGCAGTTCTTC
CDR3: CASSDYQTGYEQFF

V: TRBV6-6
size: .
length: 12
J: TRBJ2-5
D: .
DNA: TGTGCCAGCAGCCAGTACCAAGAGACCCAGTACTTC
CDR3: CASSQYQETQYF

V: TRBV28
size: .
length: 15
J: TRBJ2-3
D: .
DNA: TGTGCCAGCAGTTTAGCAAGTCCTATCCCAGATACGCAGTATTTT
CDR3: CASSLASPIPDTQYF

V: TRBV5-1
size: .
length: 14
J: TRBJ2-3
D: .
DNA: TGCGCCAGCAGCTTTACAGGGTCGGCAGATACGCAGTATTTT
CDR3: CASSFTGSADTQYF

V: TRBV25-1
size: .
length: 13
J: TRBJ1-1
D: .
DNA: TGTGCCAGCAGTGAATACGAAGCTAGGGAAGCTTTCTTT
CDR3: CASSEYEAREAFF

V: TRBV27
size: .
length: 19
J: TRBJ2-7
D: TRBD2
DNA: TGTGCCAGCAGCGGTAGGGAGCCTAGCGGATCCCGAAGCTCCTACGAGCAGTACTTC
CDR3: CASSGREPSGSRSSYEQYF

V: TRBV4-1
size: .
length: 13
J: TRBJ1-4
D: .
DNA: TGCGCCAGCAGCCAGGTGGAGAATGAAAAACTGTTTTTT
CDR3: CASSQVENEKLFF

V: TRBV4-3
size: once
length: 19
J: TRBJ2-3
D: TRBD2
DNA: TGCGCCAGCAGCCAAGGCCTTGGGGATCTAGCGGGATTAGTCGATACGCAGTATTTT
CDR3: CASSQGLGDLAGLVDTQYF

V: TRBV6-5
size: .
length: 14
J: TRBJ2-7
D: TRBD2
DNA: TGTGCCACCGCGGACGGACTAGTGGGGTTCGAGCAGTACTTC
CDR3: CATADGLVGFEQYF

V: TRBV7-6
size: .
length: 14
J: TRBJ1-1
D: TRBD1
DNA: TGTGCCAGCAGCGTGCGGGACAGGGGCACTGAAGCTTTCTTT
CDR3: CASSVRDRGTEAFF

V: TRBV5-4
size: .
length: 14
J: TRBJ2-3
D: TRBD2
DNA: TGTGCCACCTCGGGGGGGGGCCTGACAGATACGCAGTATTTT
CDR3: CATSGGGLTDTQYF

V: TRBV5-4
size: .
length: 12
J: TRBJ2-7
D: .
DNA: TGTGCCAGCAGCTCCAATCCCTACGAGCAGTACTTC
CDR3: CASSSNPYEQYF

V: TRBV5-8
size: .
length: 14
J: TRBJ1-5
D: TRBD1
DNA: TGTGCCAGCAGCCCGGACAGGGGTAATCAGCCCCAGCATTTT
CDR3: CASSPDRGNQPQHF

V: TRBV6-6
size: few
length: 13
J: TRBJ1-5
D: TRBD1
DNA: TGTGCCTGTCGGACAGGGGGCAATCAGCCCCAGCATTTT
CDR3: CACRTGGNQPQHF

V: TRBV5-1
size: .
length: 13
J: TRBJ1-2
D: .
DNA: TGCGCCAGCAGCTACACAGCTAACTATGGCTACACCTTC
CDR3: CASSYTANYGYTF

V: TRBV5-6
size: .
length: 17
J: TRBJ2-7
D: TRBD1
DNA: TGTGCCAGCAGCTTGACTGTGTGGGACAGGGGTTCCTACGAGCAGTACTTC
CDR3: CASSLTVWDRGSYEQYF

V: TRBV18
size: .
length: 13
J: TRBJ2-1
D: .
DNA: TGTGCCAGCTCACAAAGCCTAGACAATGAGCAGTTCTTC
CDR3: CASSQSLDNEQFF

V: TRBV7-7
size: few
length: 15
J: TRBJ1-2
D: .
DNA: TGTGCCAGCAGCTTCCGGACAAAACTATACTATGGCTACACCTTC
CDR3: CASSFRTKLYYGYTF

V: TRBV6-5
size: .
length: 14
J: TRBJ2-2
D: .
DNA: TGTGCCAGCAGTAACAGGAGAATCACCGGGGAGCTGTTTTTT
CDR3: CASSNRRITGELFF

V: TRBV5-1
size: .
length: 14
J: TRBJ1-2
D: .
DNA: TGCGCCAGCAGCCAGGGCAGGATCCCTAAAGGCTACACCTTC
CDR3: CASSQGRIPKGYTF

V: TRBV9
size: .
length: 14
J: TRBJ1-1
D: .
DNA: TGTGCCAGCAGCCCCCCCGGGACTGTCACTGAAGCTTTCTTT
CDR3: CASSPPGTVTEAFF

V: TRBV7-9
size: .
length: 14
J: TRBJ2-5
D: TRBD1
DNA: TGTGCCAGCAGCTTAGGGACAGGAGGAGAGACCCAGTACTTC
CDR3: CASSLGTGGETQYF

V: TRBV11-1
size: .
length: 14
J: TRBJ1-2
D: .
DNA: TGTGCCAGCAGCACGCCGGGACTAGGCGGTGGCTACACCTTC
CDR3: CASSTPGLGGGYTF

V: TRBV5-6
size: .
length: 17
J: TRBJ1-6
D: TRBD1
DNA: TGTGCCAGCAGCCTAGTGACAGGGGGCGAGTGGAATTCACCCCTCCACTTT
CDR3: CASSLVTGGEWNSPLHF

V: TRBV4-3
size: once
length: 15
J: TRBJ2-7
D: .
DNA: TGCGCCAGCAGCCAAGATCGCGGCTACTTGTACGAGCAGTACTTC
CDR3: CASSQDRGYLYEQYF

V: TRBV5-8
size: .
length: 17
J: TRBJ2-7
D: .
DNA: TGTGCCAGCAGCCACCCTCCAGGGGTCGGAGGTTCCGGGGAGCAGTACTTC
CDR3: CASSHPPGVGGSGEQYF